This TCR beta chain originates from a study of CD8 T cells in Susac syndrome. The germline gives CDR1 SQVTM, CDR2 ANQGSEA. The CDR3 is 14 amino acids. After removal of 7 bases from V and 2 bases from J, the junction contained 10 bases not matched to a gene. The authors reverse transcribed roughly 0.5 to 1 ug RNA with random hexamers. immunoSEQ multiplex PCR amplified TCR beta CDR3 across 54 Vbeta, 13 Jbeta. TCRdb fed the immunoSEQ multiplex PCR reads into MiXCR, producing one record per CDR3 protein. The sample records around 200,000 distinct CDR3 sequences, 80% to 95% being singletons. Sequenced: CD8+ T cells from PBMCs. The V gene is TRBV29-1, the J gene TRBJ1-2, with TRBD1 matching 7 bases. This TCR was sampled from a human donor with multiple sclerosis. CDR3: CSAEGQGGNYGYTF. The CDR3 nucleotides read TGCAGCGCTGAGGGACAAGGGGGCAACTATGGCTACACCTTC.